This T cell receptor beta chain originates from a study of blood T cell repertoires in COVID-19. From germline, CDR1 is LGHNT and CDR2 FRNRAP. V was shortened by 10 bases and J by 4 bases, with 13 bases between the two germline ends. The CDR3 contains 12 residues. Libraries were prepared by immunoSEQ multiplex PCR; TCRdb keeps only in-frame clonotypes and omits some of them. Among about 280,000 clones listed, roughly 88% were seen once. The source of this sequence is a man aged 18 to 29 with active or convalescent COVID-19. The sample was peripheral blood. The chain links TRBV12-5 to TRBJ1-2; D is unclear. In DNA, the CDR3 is TGTGCTACCTCTAGCGAATCCTATGGCTACACCTTC. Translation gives CATSSESYGYTF.